These T cell receptor beta chains were read from a single sample in a study of shared clonotypes between healthy human individuals. Clones were sequenced by immunoSEQ multiplex PCR, and TCRdb holds only the in-frame ones, with some missing. The sample has some 2,000,000 clones, 85% to 95% seen once. The sequenced sample consisted of naive CD4+ T cells sorted from blood. The source is a man aged 18 to 30 in good health. CDR3s include the opening cysteine and the closing phenylalanine or tryptophan. A D gene is named only where the DNA matches it firmly. Some rows have no size entry. The others give once, few or many, or a class for an expanded clone.

TRBJ2-3 | . | TRBV6-1 | . | CASSDQTGGLSDTQYF | TGTGCCAGCAGTGACCAGACAGGAGGTCTGTCAGATACGCAGTATTTT
TRBJ1-1 | . | TRBV6-6 | . | CASSYSLGRNTEAFF | TGTGCCAGCAGTTACTCTTTGGGGCGGAACACTGAAGCTTTCTTT
TRBJ2-5 | . | TRBV30 | . | CAWSVMDRRRGTQYF | TGTGCCTGGAGTGTCATGGACAGGCGGCGGGGGACCCAGTACTTC
TRBJ2-7 | . | TRBV10-3 | . | CAIGQDIYEQYF | TGTGCCATCGGCCAAGACATCTACGAGCAGTACTTC
TRBJ2-1 | . | TRBV29-1 | TRBD2 | CSVAITVLAGVGEQFF | TGCAGCGTCGCTATTACTGTTCTAGCGGGAGTGGGTGAGCAGTTCTTC
TRBJ2-3 | . | TRBV30 | . | CAWAEGWADTQYF | TGTGCCTGGGCGGAGGGTTGGGCAGATACGCAGTATTTT
TRBJ1-2 | . | TRBV28 | . | CASVSPRGRHYGYTF | TGTGCCAGCGTATCCCCTCGAGGGCGGCACTATGGCTACACCTTC
TRBJ2-7 | once | TRBV11-2 | . | CASIPPASYEQYF | TGTGCCAGCATCCCACCAGCGTCGTACGAGCAGTACTTC
TRBJ2-7 | . | TRBV2 | . | CASSPSGTGSYEQYF | TGTGCCAGCAGTCCGAGCGGGACAGGATCCTACGAGCAGTACTTC
TRBJ1-5 | . | TRBV6-5 | . | CVSSTQGGNQPQHF | TGTGTCAGCAGTACACAGGGCGGCAATCAGCCCCAGCATTTT
TRBJ2-5 | . | TRBV6-5 | . | CASSYGGQETQYF | TGTGCCAGCAGTTACGGGGGCCAAGAGACCCAGTACTTC
TRBJ1-2 | . | TRBV29-1 | . | CSGSQGPSYGYTF | TGCAGCGGGTCTCAGGGGCCGAGCTATGGCTACACCTTC
TRBJ2-7 | . | TRBV6-1 | . | CASSEVRASSYEQYF | TGTGCCAGCAGTGAAGTAAGGGCTAGCTCCTACGAGCAGTACTTC
TRBJ2-2 | . | TRBV18 | . | CASSPGGANTGELFF | TGTGCCAGCTCACCAGGCGGGGCGAACACCGGGGAGCTGTTTTTT
TRBJ2-2 | . | TRBV4-3 | TRBD1 | CASSQTGGGELFF | TGCGCCAGCAGCCAGACAGGGGGAGGGGAGCTGTTTTTT
TRBJ1-5 | . | TRBV2 | . | CASSRGLENQPQHF | TGTGCCAGCAGCCGGGGGTTGGAAAATCAGCCCCAGCATTTT
TRBJ2-3 | . | TRBV18 | . | CASSQEAIGTDTQYF | TGTGCCAGCTCACAAGAGGCGATCGGCACAGATACGCAGTATTTT
TRBJ1-1 | few | TRBV20-1 | . | CSCSRNTEAFF | TGCAGTTGTTCGCGGAACACTGAAGCTTTCTTT
TRBJ2-7 | . | TRBV25-1 | . | CASSVTGTGEQYF | TGTGCCAGCAGTGTAACAGGGACGGGCGAGCAGTACTTC
TRBJ2-7 | . | TRBV5-1 | . | CASSSGRVSYEQYF | TGCGCCAGCAGCTCGGGACGGGTTTCCTACGAGCAGTACTTC
TRBJ2-2 | . | TRBV5-1 | . | CASSLIAVQSTGELFF | TGCGCCAGCAGCTTGATCGCCGTCCAGAGCACCGGGGAGCTGTTTTTT
TRBJ2-1 | . | TRBV4-3 | TRBD2 | CASSRKLAGDANEQFF | TGCGCCAGCAGCCGGAAGCTAGCGGGAGATGCCAATGAGCAGTTCTTC
TRBJ2-5 | . | TRBV12-5 | TRBD1 | CASGLGQGARETQYF | TGTGCTAGTGGTTTGGGACAGGGGGCTCGAGAGACCCAGTACTTC
TRBJ2-2 | once | TRBV2 | . | CASSLNRAGELFF | TGTGCCAGCAGCCTCAATCGAGCCGGGGAGCTGTTTTTT
TRBJ2-2 | . | TRBV28 | TRBD1 | CASRGQLVPRNTGELFF | TGTGCCAGCAGGGGACAGCTTGTACCCCGGAACACCGGGGAGCTGTTTTTT
TRBJ2-5 | . | TRBV28 | . | CASRSTQETQYF | TGTGCCAGCAGGAGTACCCAAGAGACCCAGTACTTC
TRBJ2-2 | . | TRBV19 | TRBD2 | CASSHLAGGRNTGELFF | TGTGCCAGTAGTCACCTAGCGGGGGGACGAAACACCGGGGAGCTGTTTTTT
TRBJ2-5 | . | TRBV27 | TRBD1 | CATGPVTGQETQYF | TGTGCCACCGGACCTGTGACAGGGCAGGAGACCCAGTACTTC
TRBJ1-6 | once | TRBV9 | TRBD1 | CASSLDGTGNSPLHF | TGTGCCAGCAGCTTAGACGGGACAGGGAATTCACCCCTCCACTTT
TRBJ2-7 | . | TRBV6-1 | TRBD2 | CASSPSGIGYEQYF | TGTGCCAGCAGTCCTAGCGGGATCGGGTACGAGCAGTACTTC
TRBJ2-7 | . | TRBV5-1 | TRBD1 | CASSLDVPGQGSYEQYF | TGCGCCAGCAGCTTGGACGTCCCTGGACAGGGGAGCTACGAGCAGTACTTC
TRBJ2-5 | . | TRBV27 | . | CASSPDLRQETQYF | TGTGCCAGCAGTCCGGACCTTCGCCAAGAGACCCAGTACTTC
TRBJ2-7 | . | TRBV18 | TRBD2 | CASSLLAGASYEQYF | TGTGCCAGCTCACTTCTAGCGGGCGCCTCCTACGAGCAGTACTTC
TRBJ1-4 | . | TRBV5-4 | TRBD1 | CASSSGTGDLSNEKLFF | TGTGCCAGCAGCTCCGGGACAGGGGATTTGAGTAATGAAAAACTGTTTTTT
TRBJ1-4 | . | TRBV5-4 | . | CASSFENFRGEDEKLFF | TGTGCCAGCAGCTTTGAAAACTTTCGGGGGGAAGATGAAAAACTGTTTTTT
TRBJ1-2 | many | TRBV5-1 | . | CASSYGAMEGYTF | TGCGCCAGCAGCTATGGGGCAATGGAGGGCTACACCTTC
TRBJ1-6 | . | TRBV6-4 | TRBD1 | CASSEQGGGSPLHF | TGTGCCAGCAGTGAACAGGGGGGTGGTTCACCCCTCCACTTT
TRBJ1-1 | . | TRBV28 | TRBD1 | CASSPRTGRNTEAFF | TGTGCCAGCAGTCCGCGGACAGGGAGGAACACTGAAGCTTTCTTT
TRBJ2-7 | . | TRBV10-3 | . | CAISESTLGQDEQYF | TGTGCCATCAGTGAGTCGACTCTAGGTCAGGACGAGCAGTACTTC
TRBJ2-7 | . | TRBV19 | TRBD2 | CASSARLAGAEQYF | TGTGCCAGTAGTGCTCGACTAGCGGGAGCCGAGCAGTACTTC
TRBJ2-7 | . | TRBV6-1 | TRBD1 | CASSSRDRGVYEQYF | TGTGCCAGCAGCTCTCGGGACAGGGGAGTCTACGAGCAGTACTTC
TRBJ1-4 | . | TRBV6-6 | . | CASRVRGNEKLFF | TGTGCCAGTCGGGTCAGGGGTAATGAAAAACTGTTTTTT
TRBJ2-7 | . | TRBV4-1 | TRBD2 | CASSQGLAMSYEQYF | TGCGCCAGCAGCCAAGGACTAGCGATGTCCTACGAGCAGTACTTC
TRBJ1-5 | . | TRBV27 | . | CASSLTGSHQPQHF | TGTGCCAGCAGTCTTACGGGCAGCCATCAGCCCCAGCATTTT
TRBJ2-5 | . | TRBV10-3 | . | CAISGDQETQYF | TGTGCCATCAGTGGCGACCAAGAGACCCAGTACTTC
TRBJ2-3 | . | TRBV9 | TRBD2 | CASSVDGRGDTQYF | TGTGCCAGCAGCGTAGACGGGAGGGGGGATACGCAGTATTTT
TRBJ2-7 | . | TRBV27 | . | CASSLPTQLYEQYF | TGTGCCAGCAGTCTCCCGACACAACTCTACGAGCAGTACTTC
TRBJ2-2 | . | TRBV30 | . | CAWSAFSGTGRAGELFF | TGTGCCTGGAGTGCTTTCTCCGGGACCGGGCGGGCCGGGGAGCTGTTTTTT
TRBJ2-7 | . | TRBV4-3 | . | CASSQSLLEEQYF | TGCGCCAGCAGCCAATCCCTTCTTGAAGAGCAGTACTTC
TRBJ1-4 | once | TRBV30 | . | CAWSVLGAGLGEKLFF | TGTGCCTGGAGTGTATTGGGGGCAGGGCTTGGTGAAAAACTGTTTTTT
TRBJ2-2 | . | TRBV6-5 | . | CASSYRTLGNTGELFF | TGTGCCAGCAGTTACCGGACCCTAGGAAACACCGGGGAGCTGTTTTTT